These 10 T cell receptor beta chains originate from one sample sequenced in a study of identical twins. TCRdb itself ran the 5' RACE reads through MiXCR, one entry per CDR3 protein. The sample lists about 260,000 distinct CDR3 sequences; around 7% were seen once. This same sample was also part of a study on yellow fever vaccine responses in identical twins.

Sample: memory (CD45RO+) T cells sorted from blood. The receptors come from a woman in her late teens or twenties in good health.

This clonotype has more than one count but fewer than ten. The CDR3, as DNA: TGTGCCAGCAGTTCACCCCGACGGCCAGTGGCCCTCCACTTT. Amino acid sequence: CASSSPRRPVALHF. J is TRBJ1-6 and V is TRBV12-3 or TRBV12-4; D unclear. The CDR3 is made up of 14 amino acids. Trimming stripped 4 bases from V and 14 bases from J, with 18 bases between.

This clonotype appeared many times. The V gene is TRBV7-8, the J gene TRBJ1-2; D remains ambiguous. The CDR3 sequence is 17 residues long. V was clipped by 2 bases and J by 5 bases, with 21 bases between them. The germline V gene has CDR1 SGHVS and CDR2 FQNEAQ. CDR3 protein: CASSLRNGDTWSYGYTF. CDR3 coding DNA: TGTGCCAGCAGCTTAAGAAACGGCGACACCTGGTCGTATGGCTACACCTTC.

This clonotype is termed medium-sized (0.01 to 0.1%). The rearrangement joins TRBV5-1 to TRBJ2-3; D may be TRBD1 or TRBD2 (5 bases each). Germline V lookup: CDR1 SGHRS, CDR2 YFSETQ. The CDR3 spans 15 residues. Trimming took 10 bases from V and 4 from J, leaving 22 bases between them. Here the CDR3 reads CASRLGPREADTQYF. In DNA form, the CDR3 reads TGCGCCTCCAGACTGGGACCCCGAGAGGCAGATACGCAGTATTTT.

In its sample, this clonotype was seen a few times. The junction shows a germline mismatch at one end, possibly a read error. The gene calls are TRBV27 and TRBJ2-4; maybe TRBD1 (5 bases). From germline, CDR1 is MNHEY and CDR2 SMNVEV (reference sequence). The CDR3 is 15 residues long. The CDR3 is CASSSDNGAKNFQYF. Written as DNA, the CDR3 is TGTGCCAGCAGCTCGGACAACGGAGCCAAAAACTTTCAGTACTTC.

This clonotype showed up just a few times. The chain recombines TRBV3-1 with TRBJ2-3, with 13 bases aligning to TRBD2. In germline, CDR1 is LGHDT, CDR2 YNNKEL (reference sequence). The CDR3 is 18 amino acids. V was clipped by 4 bases and J by 5 bases; unmatched bases: 12. CDR3 region: CASSPPTSGGGFGDTQYF. The CDR3, as DNA: TGTGCCAGCAGCCCCCCTACTAGCGGGGGGGGTTTTGGAGATACGCAGTATTTT.

This clonotype was counted a few times. The gene calls are TRBV20-1 and TRBJ2-1; 11 bases are a match to TRBD2. CDR1 DFQATT and CDR2 SNEGSKA come from the germline V gene (reference sequence). This CDR3 has 15 residues. Losses at the gene ends were 6 bases for V and 8 bases for J; bases not matched to a gene: 12. The CDR3 protein is CSAYTLAGVGYEQFF. CDR3 bases: TGCAGTGCCTATACACTAGCGGGAGTGGGTTATGAGCAGTTCTTC.

This clonotype was recorded many times. The chain links TRBV5-1 to TRBJ1-2; no clear D gene. The germline V gene has CDR1 SGHRS and CDR2 YFSETQ. The CDR3 runs to 14 residues. The ends were cut back, 0 bases at V and 2 bases at J, with 8 bases in the middle. The CDR3 reads CASSLAPENYGYTF. CDR3 sequence (DNA): TGCGCCAGCAGCTTGGCGCCGGAAAACTATGGCTACACCTTC. Combining the CDR3 with reference TRBV5-1 and TRBJ1-2 gives the whole variable domain KAGVTQTPRYLIKTRGQQVTLSCSPISGHRSVSWYQQTPGQGLQFLFEYFSETQRNKGNFPGRFSGRQFSNSRSEMNVSTLELGDSALYLCASSLAPENYGYTFGSGTRLTVV.

This clonotype was recorded a few times. This chain links TRBV13 with TRBJ2-1; D is perhaps TRBD1 (6 bases). Germline lookup yields CDR1 PRHDT and CDR2 FYEKMQ (reference sequence). CDR3 length: 15 amino acids. V lost 5 bases, J lost 2 bases, and 13 bases lay in between. The CDR3 nucleotides read TGTGCCAGCAGCACAGGGTGGAGCGCCTACAATGAGCAGTTCTTC. Encoded protein: CASSTGWSAYNEQFF.

This clonotype was observed a few times. This chain joins TRBV9 and TRBJ1-5; 7 nucleotides line up with TRBD1. The V gene end was trimmed by 3 bases and the J gene end by 1 base; junction bases not matched to a gene: 4. Germline values: CDR1 SGDLS, CDR2 YYNGEE. The CDR3 extends over 15 amino acids. CDR3 DNA: TGTGCCAGCAGCGCACAGGGGATGAGCAATCAGCCCCAGCATTTT. Translated, it gives CASSAQGMSNQPQHF.

This clonotype was picked up many times. This rearrangement joins TRBV7-2 to TRBJ2-3, with 8 bases matching TRBD2. Germline V gene sequence: CDR1 SGHTA, CDR2 FQGNSA. Unmatched junction bases numbered 1, after V lost 3 bases and J lost 5 bases. CDR3 length equals 13 residues. The CDR3 here is CASSFLAGDTQYF. The CDR3 region has the DNA TGTGCCAGCAGCTTCCTAGCGGGAGATACGCAGTATTTT.